Listed below are T cell receptor beta chains from one sample, sequenced in a study of identical twins. A single record per CDR3 protein comes from TCRdb applying MiXCR to the 5' RACE reads. This sample has over 600,000 distinct CDR3 sequences, with 21% found just once. These data also formed part of another study, on T cells expressing NK-cell markers.

Sequencing was performed on PBMCs. Source of these receptors: a woman aged 18 to 35 in good health. Each CDR3 is given with its conserved first and last residue. Fields, in order: J gene, clone size, D gene, V gene, CDR3 protein, CDR3 DNA. D genes are given only for firm matches. The size of a clone is reported for some rows only, either as once, few or many, or as a class for expanded clones.

j_call: TRBJ2-1; clone_size: once; d_call: NA; v_call: TRBV9; cdr3_aa: CASSVGGANNEQFF; cdr3_nt: TGTGCCAGCAGCGTAGGCGGGGCCAACAATGAGCAGTTCTTC
j_call: TRBJ2-1; clone_size: NA; d_call: NA; v_call: TRBV7-6; cdr3_aa: CASSPGGLYEQFF; cdr3_nt: TGTGCCAGCAGCCCCGGGGGGCTCTATGAGCAGTTCTTC
j_call: TRBJ2-1; clone_size: few; d_call: TRBD2; v_call: TRBV5-1; cdr3_aa: CASGLASGHRYNEQFF; cdr3_nt: TGCGCCAGCGGCTTGGCTAGCGGGCACCGCTACAATGAGCAGTTCTTC
j_call: TRBJ2-1; clone_size: few; d_call: NA; v_call: TRBV5-1; cdr3_aa: CASSLAQGFGYNEQFF; cdr3_nt: TGCGCCAGCAGCTTGGCCCAAGGGTTTGGGTACAATGAGCAGTTCTTC
j_call: TRBJ1-5; clone_size: once; d_call: NA; v_call: TRBV12-3/TRBV12-4; cdr3_aa: CASRLSSEPQHF; cdr3_nt: TGTGCCAGCAGGCTGTCTTCGGAGCCCCAGCATTTT
j_call: TRBJ1-5; clone_size: NA; d_call: NA; v_call: TRBV12-3/TRBV12-4; cdr3_aa: CASSFYGGGEHF; cdr3_nt: TGTGCCAGCAGTTTCTACGGGGGCGGGGAGCATTTT
j_call: TRBJ2-7; clone_size: few; d_call: TRBD2; v_call: TRBV6-5; cdr3_aa: CASSLKRGSYEQYF; cdr3_nt: TGTGCCAGCAGCTTAAAGCGGGGAAGCTACGAGCAGTACTTC
j_call: TRBJ2-3; clone_size: NA; d_call: NA; v_call: TRBV18; cdr3_aa: CASSPAVEDTQYF; cdr3_nt: TGTGCCAGCTCACCGGCGGTTGAGGATACGCAGTATTTT
j_call: TRBJ1-1; clone_size: few; d_call: NA; v_call: TRBV12-3/TRBV12-4; cdr3_aa: CASRNRELANTEAFF; cdr3_nt: TGTGCCAGCAGAAACAGGGAATTGGCGAACACTGAAGCTTTCTTT
j_call: TRBJ2-6; clone_size: many; d_call: NA; v_call: TRBV6-1; cdr3_aa: CASSEQASGANVLTF; cdr3_nt: TGTGCCAGCAGTGAACAGGCTTCTGGGGCCAACGTCCTGACTTTC
j_call: TRBJ2-3; clone_size: many; d_call: NA; v_call: TRBV7-2; cdr3_aa: CASSRTREAEDTQYF; cdr3_nt: TGTGCCAGCAGCCGAACTAGGGAGGCAGAAGATACGCAGTATTTT
j_call: TRBJ2-7; clone_size: NA; d_call: TRBD2; v_call: TRBV5-6; cdr3_aa: CASSLVARGFSYEQYF; cdr3_nt: TGTGCCAGCAGCTTGGTCGCGCGGGGGTTCTCCTACGAGCAGTACTTC
j_call: TRBJ1-1; clone_size: NA; d_call: NA; v_call: TRBV5-6; cdr3_aa: CASSTLNTEAFF; cdr3_nt: TGTGCTAGCAGCACCTTGAACACTGAAGCTTTCTTT
j_call: TRBJ2-7; clone_size: NA; d_call: NA; v_call: TRBV10-2; cdr3_aa: CASSPIRTFYEQYF; cdr3_nt: TGCGCCAGCAGTCCTATTCGTACGTTCTACGAGCAGTACTTC
j_call: TRBJ2-7; clone_size: many; d_call: TRBD2; v_call: TRBV9; cdr3_aa: CASSPRTSIEQYF; cdr3_nt: TGTGCCAGCAGCCCTCGGACTAGTATCGAGCAGTACTTC
j_call: TRBJ2-3; clone_size: NA; d_call: NA; v_call: TRBV29-1; cdr3_aa: CSGTTTDTQYF; cdr3_nt: TGCAGCGGAACGACAACAGATACGCAGTATTTT
j_call: TRBJ2-1; clone_size: NA; d_call: NA; v_call: TRBV24-1; cdr3_aa: CATGNYNEQFF; cdr3_nt: TGTGCCACCGGGAATTACAATGAGCAGTTCTTC